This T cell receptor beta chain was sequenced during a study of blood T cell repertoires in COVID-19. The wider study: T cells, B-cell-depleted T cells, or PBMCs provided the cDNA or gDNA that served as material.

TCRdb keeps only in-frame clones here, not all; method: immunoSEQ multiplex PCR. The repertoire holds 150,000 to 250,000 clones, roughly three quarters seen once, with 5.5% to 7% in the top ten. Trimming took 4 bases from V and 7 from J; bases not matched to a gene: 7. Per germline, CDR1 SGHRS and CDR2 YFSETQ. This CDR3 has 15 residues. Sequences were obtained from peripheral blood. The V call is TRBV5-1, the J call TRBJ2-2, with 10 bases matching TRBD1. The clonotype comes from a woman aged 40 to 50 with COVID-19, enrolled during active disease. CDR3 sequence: CASSAAGTGVGELFF. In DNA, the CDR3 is TGCGCCAGCAGCGCAGCCGGGACAGGGGTCGGGGAGCTGTTTTTT. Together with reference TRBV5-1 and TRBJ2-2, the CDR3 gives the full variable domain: KAGVTQTPRYLIKTRGQQVTLSCSPISGHRSVSWYQQTPGQGLQFLFEYFSETQRNKGNFPGRFSGRQFSNSRSEMNVSTLELGDSALYLCASSAAGTGVGELFFGEGSRLTVL.